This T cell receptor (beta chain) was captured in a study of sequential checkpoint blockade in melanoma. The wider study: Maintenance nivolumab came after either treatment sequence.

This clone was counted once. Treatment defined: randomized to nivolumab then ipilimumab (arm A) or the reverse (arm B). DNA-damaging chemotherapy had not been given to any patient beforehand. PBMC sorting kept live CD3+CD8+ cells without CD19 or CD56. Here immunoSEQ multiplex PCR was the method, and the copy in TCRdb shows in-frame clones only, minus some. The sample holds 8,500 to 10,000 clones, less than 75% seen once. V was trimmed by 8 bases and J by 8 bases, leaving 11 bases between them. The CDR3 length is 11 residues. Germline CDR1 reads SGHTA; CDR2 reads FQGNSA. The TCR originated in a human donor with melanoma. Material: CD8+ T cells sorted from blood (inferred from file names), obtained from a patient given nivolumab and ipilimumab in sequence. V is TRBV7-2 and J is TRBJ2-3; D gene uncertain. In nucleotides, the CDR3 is TGTGCCAGCTTCCGCCGAGGTACGCAGTATTTT. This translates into CASFRRGTQYF. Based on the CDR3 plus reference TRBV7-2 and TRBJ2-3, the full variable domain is GAGVSQSPSNKVTEKGKDVELRCDPISGHTALYWYRQSLGQGLEFLIYFQGNSAPDKSGLPSDRFSAERTGGSVSTLTIQRTQQEDSAVYLCASFRRGTQYFGPGTRLTVL.